Listed below are T cell receptor beta chains from one sample, sequenced in a study of blood T cell repertoires in COVID-19. Profiling relied on immunoSEQ multiplex PCR, and the TCRdb table lists in-frame clones only, not all of them. This table holds some 350,000 clones, about 87% found once. The sequenced material came from peripheral blood. The source is a human donor in a cohort sampled during active COVID-19. The CDR3 runs from the conserved cysteine through the conserved F or W. The order of the fields is D gene, V gene, J gene, clone size, CDR3 protein, CDR3 DNA. The D gene is left open where the match is weak. Clone size is stated in some rows and not others, as once, few, many or a class when expanded.

.,TRBV28,TRBJ1-5,.,CASSLLGGIPGRQPQHF,TGTGCCAGCAGCCTATTAGGAGGGATCCCAGGACGACAGCCCCAGCATTTT
.,TRBV2,TRBJ2-2,.,CASNRGLGGYVELFF,TGTGCCAGCAATCGCGGGTTGGGCGGGTACGTGGAGCTGTTTTTT
TRBD2,TRBV7-9,TRBJ2-3,few,CASSLRSGRITDTQYF,TGTGCCAGCAGCTTAAGGAGCGGGAGGATCACAGATACGCAGTATTTT
.,TRBV19,TRBJ2-3,.,CASSPDGRRTDTQYF,TGTGCCAGTAGCCCTGATGGCCGTCGCACAGATACGCAGTATTTT
TRBD1,TRBV29-1,TRBJ1-4,.,CSAGGQGEKLFF,TGCAGCGCCGGCGGACAGGGCGAAAAACTGTTTTTT
.,TRBV5-3,TRBJ2-3,.,CARSPHGGNIHTDTQYF,TGTGCCAGAAGCCCTCACGGGGGTAATATTCACACAGATACGCAGTATTTT
TRBD1,TRBV15,TRBJ2-3,once,CATSSGQGEDTQYF,TGTGCCACCAGCAGTGGACAGGGAGAAGATACGCAGTATTTT
.,TRBV9,TRBJ2-1,.,CASSRRSSYNEQFF,TGTGCCAGCAGCAGAAGGAGCTCCTACAATGAGCAGTTCTTC
TRBD1,TRBV28,TRBJ1-2,.,CASRGDRAGYTF,TGTGCCAGCAGGGGAGACAGGGCTGGCTACACCTTC
.,TRBV5-1,TRBJ2-5,.,CASRMGSTEETQYF,TGCGCCAGCAGAATGGGCAGTACCGAAGAGACCCAGTACTTC
.,TRBV3-1/TRBV3-2,TRBJ1-1,.,CASSQDSLGNTEAFF,TGTGCCAGCAGCCAAGACTCGCTAGGGAACACTGAAGCTTTCTTT